The subject of this entry is one T cell receptor beta chain. As yet, its antigen is unknown. The repertoire was sequenced with immunoSEQ multiplex PCR; TCRdb's copy has only in-frame clones and lacks some. The sample has roughly 48,000 clones; approximately 83% are singletons. The data were obtained in a study of OX40 agonist ivuxolimab in advanced cancers. Study background: Patients with hepatocellular carcinoma, melanoma, renal cell or head and neck cancer made up the dose-escalation patients.

Regarding the study as a whole: Dose levels from 0.1 to 3.0 mg/kg saw CD4+ and CD8+ blood T cells expand clonally by week 6.

Sequencing was performed on CD4+ or CD8+ T cells sorted from blood, taken in a trial of the OX40 agonist ivuxolimab. The sequence came from an adult with an advanced solid tumor such as melanoma, head and neck, liver or kidney cancer.

CDR3 DNA sequence: TGTGCCAGCAGCGCCAGACAGGGGGGGTCCAATGAGCAGTTCTTC. Translating it yields CASSARQGGSNEQFF. The chain recombines TRBV9 with TRBJ2-1; 9 bases are a match to TRBD1. V trimming: 3 bases; J trimming: 6 bases; junction bases outside the gene matches: 7. The CDR3 contains 15 residues. CDR1 and CDR2 (germline): SGDLS, YYNGEE.